The rows below give T cell receptor beta chains drawn from one sample of a study of control samples from healthy donors and cancer patients. TCRdb's table, derived via immunoSEQ multiplex PCR, lists solely in-frame clones and lacks some. The data show about 57,000 clones, roughly 90% seen once. Sequencing input: PBMCs. These receptors all come from a man aged 25 to 40 with colorectal cancer. CDR3s include the opening cysteine and the closing phenylalanine or tryptophan. D genes are given only for firm matches. Size tells how often a clone was seen (once, few, many) or the class of an expanded clone, and some rows leave it out.

D gene: TRBD1
V gene: TRBV19
clone size: NA
J gene: TRBJ2-1
CDR3 protein: CASSPGPGTEANEQFF
CDR3 DNA: TGTGCCAGTAGCCCTGGGCCAGGGACAGAAGCAAATGAGCAGTTCTTC

D gene: NA
V gene: TRBV5-4
clone size: NA
J gene: TRBJ1-3
CDR3 protein: CASSLEQGLSGNTIYF
CDR3 DNA: TGTGCCAGCAGCTTGGAACAGGGTCTTTCTGGAAACACCATATATTTT

D gene: TRBD1
V gene: TRBV30
clone size: NA
J gene: TRBJ1-1
CDR3 protein: CAWSVRDRFMNTEAFF
CDR3 DNA: TGTGCCTGGAGTGTACGGGACAGGTTTATGAACACTGAAGCTTTCTTT

D gene: NA
V gene: TRBV5-4
clone size: NA
J gene: TRBJ2-2
CDR3 protein: CASSLDSANTGELFF
CDR3 DNA: TGTGCCAGCAGCCTGGACTCCGCGAACACCGGGGAGCTGTTTTTT

D gene: NA
V gene: TRBV24-1
clone size: NA
J gene: TRBJ1-1
CDR3 protein: CATSDVEGEAFF
CDR3 DNA: TGTGCCACCAGTGATGTCGAGGGTGAAGCTTTCTTT

D gene: TRBD1
V gene: TRBV7-8
clone size: NA
J gene: TRBJ1-1
CDR3 protein: CASSLAQQGLDTEAFF
CDR3 DNA: TGTGCCAGCAGCTTAGCCCAACAGGGGCTGGACACTGAAGCTTTCTTT

D gene: NA
V gene: TRBV6-5
clone size: NA
J gene: TRBJ1-1
CDR3 protein: CASSSTWGTEAFF
CDR3 DNA: TGTGCCAGCAGTTCGACGTGGGGCACTGAAGCTTTCTTT

D gene: TRBD2
V gene: TRBV6-4
clone size: NA
J gene: TRBJ2-3
CDR3 protein: CASSEKASGGADTQYF
CDR3 DNA: TGTGCCAGCAGTGAAAAGGCTAGCGGGGGCGCAGATACGCAGTATTTT

D gene: TRBD2
V gene: TRBV4-2
clone size: few
J gene: TRBJ2-3
CDR3 protein: CASSQEASGGADTQYF
CDR3 DNA: TGTGCCAGCAGCCAAGAGGCTAGCGGGGGGGCAGATACGCAGTATTTT

D gene: TRBD2
V gene: TRBV30
clone size: NA
J gene: TRBJ2-3
CDR3 protein: CAWSVGGGTDTQYF
CDR3 DNA: TGTGCCTGGAGTGTCGGGGGGGGCACAGATACGCAGTATTTT

D gene: NA
V gene: TRBV12-3/TRBV12-4
clone size: NA
J gene: TRBJ1-2
CDR3 protein: CASSLAHGDGYTF
CDR3 DNA: TGTGCCAGCAGTTTAGCGCACGGGGATGGCTACACCTTC

D gene: NA
V gene: TRBV6-2/TRBV6-3
clone size: NA
J gene: TRBJ1-1
CDR3 protein: CASSLPGGTEAFF
CDR3 DNA: TGTGCCAGCAGCCTCCCAGGTGGCACTGAAGCTTTCTTT

D gene: NA
V gene: TRBV21-1
clone size: NA
J gene: TRBJ1-2
CDR3 protein: CASSKGGGYTF
CDR3 DNA: TGTGCCAGCAGCAAAGGGGGCGGCTACACCTTC

D gene: NA
V gene: TRBV11-2
clone size: NA
J gene: TRBJ1-2
CDR3 protein: CASSLGIGRTNYGYTF
CDR3 DNA: TGTGCCAGCAGCTTAGGAATCGGCAGAACTAACTATGGCTACACCTTC

D gene: NA
V gene: TRBV5-6
clone size: few
J gene: TRBJ2-1
CDR3 protein: CASRLTVGAPNNEQFF
CDR3 DNA: TGTGCCAGCAGATTGACCGTGGGTGCCCCGAACAATGAGCAGTTCTTC

D gene: NA
V gene: TRBV6-5
clone size: NA
J gene: TRBJ1-6
CDR3 protein: CASGYRDSPLHF
CDR3 DNA: TGTGCCAGCGGGTACAGGGATTCACCCCTCCACTTT

D gene: NA
V gene: TRBV29-1
clone size: NA
J gene: TRBJ1-1
CDR3 protein: CSVGAAGLINTEAFF
CDR3 DNA: TGCAGCGTTGGTGCGGCGGGGCTCATAAACACTGAAGCTTTCTTT

D gene: NA
V gene: TRBV9
clone size: NA
J gene: TRBJ1-1
CDR3 protein: CASSSGSREKGNTEAFF
CDR3 DNA: TGTGCCAGCAGTTCCGGTAGTCGGGAGAAAGGGAACACTGAAGCTTTCTTT

D gene: NA
V gene: TRBV6-1
clone size: NA
J gene: TRBJ1-3
CDR3 protein: CASSDRSGAGNTIYF
CDR3 DNA: TGTGCCAGCAGTGATCGTTCGGGAGCTGGAAACACCATATATTTT

D gene: TRBD1
V gene: TRBV5-4
clone size: once
J gene: TRBJ2-2
CDR3 protein: CASSIGQGRTGELFF
CDR3 DNA: TGTGCCAGCAGCATCGGACAGGGTCGAACCGGGGAGCTGTTTTTT

D gene: NA
V gene: TRBV19
clone size: NA
J gene: TRBJ2-5
CDR3 protein: CASRGSGNQETQYF
CDR3 DNA: TGTGCCAGTAGAGGTTCCGGGAACCAAGAGACCCAGTACTTC

D gene: NA
V gene: TRBV7-9
clone size: NA
J gene: TRBJ1-6
CDR3 protein: CASSPQGQYSPLHF
CDR3 DNA: TGTGCCAGCAGCCCACAGGGTCAGTATTCACCCCTCCACTTT

D gene: NA
V gene: TRBV6-1
clone size: NA
J gene: TRBJ1-2
CDR3 protein: CASSEALSANYGYTF
CDR3 DNA: TGTGCCAGCAGTGAAGCGCTAAGCGCTAACTATGGCTACACCTTC

D gene: TRBD1
V gene: TRBV27
clone size: NA
J gene: TRBJ1-2
CDR3 protein: CASSLGTGGSNYGYTF
CDR3 DNA: TGTGCCAGCAGTCTGGGGACAGGGGGCTCTAACTATGGCTACACCTTC

D gene: NA
V gene: TRBV10-1
clone size: NA
J gene: TRBJ2-7
CDR3 protein: CASSESAGSYEQYF
CDR3 DNA: TGCGCCAGCAGTGAGTCGGCAGGGTCCTACGAGCAGTACTTC

D gene: TRBD1
V gene: TRBV19
clone size: NA
J gene: TRBJ1-5
CDR3 protein: CASSSSGTGNQPQHF
CDR3 DNA: TGTGCCAGTAGTTCCTCCGGGACAGGTAATCAGCCCCAGCATTTT

D gene: TRBD1
V gene: TRBV19
clone size: NA
J gene: TRBJ1-1
CDR3 protein: CASSRTGSLGAFF
CDR3 DNA: TGTGCCAGTAGCCGGACAGGATCACTGGGAGCTTTCTTT

D gene: NA
V gene: TRBV11-2
clone size: once
J gene: TRBJ1-2
CDR3 protein: CASSSSGGGIYGYTF
CDR3 DNA: TGTGCCAGCAGCTCAAGCGGAGGGGGGATTTATGGCTACACCTTC

D gene: NA
V gene: TRBV6-2/TRBV6-3
clone size: NA
J gene: TRBJ1-2
CDR3 protein: CASSQDRRNYGYTF
CDR3 DNA: TGTGCCAGCAGCCAGGACCGACGTAACTATGGCTACACCTTC

D gene: NA
V gene: TRBV19
clone size: NA
J gene: TRBJ2-7
CDR3 protein: CASSIVLGDEQYF
CDR3 DNA: TGTGCCAGTAGTATAGTGCTGGGGGACGAGCAGTACTTC

D gene: NA
V gene: TRBV5-4
clone size: NA
J gene: TRBJ1-2
CDR3 protein: CASSLEGSYGYTF
CDR3 DNA: TGTGCCAGCAGCTTAGAGGGGTCCTATGGCTACACCTTC

D gene: TRBD2
V gene: TRBV9
clone size: NA
J gene: TRBJ2-2
CDR3 protein: CASSVGTSGGADTGELFF
CDR3 DNA: TGTGCCAGCAGCGTAGGGACTAGCGGGGGGGCGGACACCGGGGAGCTGTTTTTT

D gene: TRBD2
V gene: TRBV4-3
clone size: NA
J gene: TRBJ2-3
CDR3 protein: CASSHQSGGPTDTQYF
CDR3 DNA: TGCGCCAGCAGCCATCAAAGCGGGGGACCCACAGATACGCAGTATTTT

D gene: TRBD1
V gene: TRBV6-5
clone size: NA
J gene: TRBJ1-4
CDR3 protein: CASSSWRTGLNEKLFF
CDR3 DNA: TGTGCCAGCAGTTCATGGAGGACAGGGCTAAATGAAAAACTGTTTTTT

D gene: TRBD2
V gene: TRBV10-1
clone size: NA
J gene: TRBJ2-1
CDR3 protein: CASSESSGAIYNEQFF
CDR3 DNA: TGCGCCAGCAGTGAGTCTAGCGGGGCGATATACAATGAGCAGTTCTTC

D gene: NA
V gene: TRBV9
clone size: NA
J gene: TRBJ1-3
CDR3 protein: CASSLEIGASGNTIYF
CDR3 DNA: TGTGCCAGCAGCTTAGAGATAGGGGCCTCTGGAAACACCATATATTTT